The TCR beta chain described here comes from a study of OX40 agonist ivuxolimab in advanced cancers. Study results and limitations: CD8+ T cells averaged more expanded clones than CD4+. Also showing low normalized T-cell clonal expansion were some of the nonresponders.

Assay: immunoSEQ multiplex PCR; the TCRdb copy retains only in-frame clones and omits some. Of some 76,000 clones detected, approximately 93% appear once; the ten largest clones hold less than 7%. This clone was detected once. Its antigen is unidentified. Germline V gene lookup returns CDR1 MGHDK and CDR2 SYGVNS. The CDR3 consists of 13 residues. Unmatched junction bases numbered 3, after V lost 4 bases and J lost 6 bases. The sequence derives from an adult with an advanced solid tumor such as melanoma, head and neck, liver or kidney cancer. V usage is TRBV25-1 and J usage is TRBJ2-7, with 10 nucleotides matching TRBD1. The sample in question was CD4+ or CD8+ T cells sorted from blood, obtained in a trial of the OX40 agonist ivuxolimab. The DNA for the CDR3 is TGTGCCAGCAGTGGGGACAGGGGAGTCGAGCAGTACTTC. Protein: CASSGDRGVEQYF.